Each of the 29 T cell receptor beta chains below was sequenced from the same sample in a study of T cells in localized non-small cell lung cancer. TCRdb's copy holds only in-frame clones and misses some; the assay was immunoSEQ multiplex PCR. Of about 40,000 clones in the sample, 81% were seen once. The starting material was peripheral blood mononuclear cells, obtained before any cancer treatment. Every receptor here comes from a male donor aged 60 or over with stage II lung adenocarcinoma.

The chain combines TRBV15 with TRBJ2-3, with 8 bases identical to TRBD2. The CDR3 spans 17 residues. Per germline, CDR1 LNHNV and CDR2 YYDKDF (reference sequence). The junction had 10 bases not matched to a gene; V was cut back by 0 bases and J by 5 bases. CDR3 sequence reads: CATSRDLSGSLKDTQYF. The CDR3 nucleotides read TGTGCCACCAGCAGAGATCTGAGCGGGAGTCTGAAAGATACGCAGTATTTT.

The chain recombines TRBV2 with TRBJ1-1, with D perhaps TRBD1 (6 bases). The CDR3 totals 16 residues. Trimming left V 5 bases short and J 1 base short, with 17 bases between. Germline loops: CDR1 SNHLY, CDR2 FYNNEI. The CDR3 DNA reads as TGTGCCAGCAGTCACGGAAGGGGGGGAGAGAACACTGAAGCTTTCTTT. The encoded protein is CASSHGRGGENTEAFF. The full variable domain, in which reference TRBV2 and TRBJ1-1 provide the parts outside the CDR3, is EPEVTQTPSHQVTQMGQEVILRCVPISNHLYFYWYRQILGQKVEFLVSFYNNEISEKSEIFDDQFSVERPDGSNFTLKIRSTKLEDSAMYFCASSHGRGGENTEAFFGQGTRLTVV.

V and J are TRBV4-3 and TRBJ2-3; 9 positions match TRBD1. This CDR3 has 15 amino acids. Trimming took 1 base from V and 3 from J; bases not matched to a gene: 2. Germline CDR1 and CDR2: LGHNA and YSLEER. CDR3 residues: CASSQGQGETDTQYF. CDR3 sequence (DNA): TGCGCCAGCAGCCAAGGACAGGGGGAGACAGATACGCAGTATTTT.

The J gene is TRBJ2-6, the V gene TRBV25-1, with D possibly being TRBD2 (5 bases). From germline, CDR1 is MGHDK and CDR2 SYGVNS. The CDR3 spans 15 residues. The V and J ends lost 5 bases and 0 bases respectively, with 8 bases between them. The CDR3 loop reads CASSKRNSGANVLTF. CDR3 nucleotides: TGTGCCAGCAGTAAGCGGAACTCTGGGGCCAACGTCCTGACTTTC.

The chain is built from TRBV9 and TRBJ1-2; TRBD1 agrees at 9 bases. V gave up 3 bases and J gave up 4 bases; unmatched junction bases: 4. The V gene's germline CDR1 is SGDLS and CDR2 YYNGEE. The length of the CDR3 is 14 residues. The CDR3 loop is CASSEDRGTYGYTF. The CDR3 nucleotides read TGTGCCAGCAGCGAGGACAGGGGCACCTATGGCTACACCTTC.

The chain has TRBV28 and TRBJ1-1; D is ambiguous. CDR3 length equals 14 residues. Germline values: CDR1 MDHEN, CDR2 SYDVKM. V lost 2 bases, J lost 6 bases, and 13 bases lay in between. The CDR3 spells CASSLTQTGSEAFF. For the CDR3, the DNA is TGTGCCAGCAGTTTAACTCAGACGGGATCTGAAGCTTTCTTT. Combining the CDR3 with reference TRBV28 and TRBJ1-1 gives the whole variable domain DVKVTQSSRYLVKRTGEKVFLECVQDMDHENMFWYRQDPGLGLRLIYFSYDVKMKEKGDIPEGYSVSREKKERFSLILESASTNQTSMYLCASSLTQTGSEAFFGQGTRLTVV.

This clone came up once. DNA for the CDR3: TGTGCCAGCAGCTTTACCAGCGGGAGGACACACAATGAGCAGTTCTTC. It yields the protein CASSFTSGRTHNEQFF. V gene TRBV5-4 combines with J gene TRBJ2-1; 9 nucleotides align to TRBD2. This CDR3 has 16 residues. The V and J ends lost 2 bases and 5 bases, in that order; junction bases with no gene match: 8. Per germline, CDR1 SGHNT and CDR2 YYREEE (reference sequence).

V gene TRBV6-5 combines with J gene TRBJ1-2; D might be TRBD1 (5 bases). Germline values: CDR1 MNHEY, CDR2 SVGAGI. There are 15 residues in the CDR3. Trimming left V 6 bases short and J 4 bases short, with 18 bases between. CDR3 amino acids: CASREDLTVLYGYTF. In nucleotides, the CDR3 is TGTGCCAGCAGAGAGGATTTGACAGTCCTCTATGGCTACACCTTC.

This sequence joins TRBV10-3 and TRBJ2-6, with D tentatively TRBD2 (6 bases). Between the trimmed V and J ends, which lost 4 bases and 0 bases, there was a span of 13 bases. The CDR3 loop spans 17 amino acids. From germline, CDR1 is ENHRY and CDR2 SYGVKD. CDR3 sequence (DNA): TGTGCCATCAGTGTGGGTACGGGACTCTCTGGGGCCAACGTCCTGACTTTC. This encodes CAISVGTGLSGANVLTF.

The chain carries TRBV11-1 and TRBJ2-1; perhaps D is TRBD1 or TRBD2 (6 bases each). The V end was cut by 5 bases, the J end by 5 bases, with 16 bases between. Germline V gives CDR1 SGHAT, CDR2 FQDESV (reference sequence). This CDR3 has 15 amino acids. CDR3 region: CASSPGGGWDNEQFF. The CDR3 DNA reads TGTGCCAGCAGCCCCGGAGGGGGGTGGGACAATGAGCAGTTCTTC. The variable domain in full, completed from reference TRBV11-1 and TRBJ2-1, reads EAEVAQSPRYKITEKSQAVAFWCDPISGHATLYWYRQILGQGPELLVQFQDESVVDDSQLPKDRFSAERLKGVDSTLKIQPAELGDSAMYLCASSPGGGWDNEQFFGPGTRLTVL.

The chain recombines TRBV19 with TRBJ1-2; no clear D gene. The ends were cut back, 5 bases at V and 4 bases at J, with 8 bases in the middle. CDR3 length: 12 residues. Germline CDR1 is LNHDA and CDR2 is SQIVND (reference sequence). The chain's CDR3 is CASSSRLYGYTF. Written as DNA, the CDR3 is TGTGCCAGTAGTTCCCGGCTCTATGGCTACACCTTC.

The CDR3 spells CASSRRRGAFF. The CDR3 region has the DNA TGTGCCAGCAGCCGCCGGAGGGGAGCTTTCTTT. This sequence joins TRBV5-6 and TRBJ1-1, with D maybe TRBD1 (5 bases). The V end lost 4 bases, the J end lost 10 bases, and 11 bases lay between the germline ends. This CDR3 region has 11 residues. CDR1 SGHDT and CDR2 YYEEEE come from the germline V gene.

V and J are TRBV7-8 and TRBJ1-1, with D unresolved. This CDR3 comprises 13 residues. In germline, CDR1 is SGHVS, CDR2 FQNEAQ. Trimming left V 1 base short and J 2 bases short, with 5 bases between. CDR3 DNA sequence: TGTGCCAGCAGCTTAGGGAGAAACACTGAAGCTTTCTTT. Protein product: CASSLGRNTEAFF.

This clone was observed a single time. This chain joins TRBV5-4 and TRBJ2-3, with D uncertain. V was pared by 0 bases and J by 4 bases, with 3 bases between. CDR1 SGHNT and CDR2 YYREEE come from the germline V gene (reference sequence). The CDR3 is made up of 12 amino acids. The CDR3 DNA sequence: TGTGCCAGCAGCTTGGTCCCAGATACGCAGTATTTT. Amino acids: CASSLVPDTQYF.

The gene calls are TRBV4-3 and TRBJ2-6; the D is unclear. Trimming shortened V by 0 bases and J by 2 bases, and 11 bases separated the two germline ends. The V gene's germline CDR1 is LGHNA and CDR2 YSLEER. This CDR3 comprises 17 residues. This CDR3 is CASSQDLGGTGANVLTF. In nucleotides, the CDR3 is TGCGCCAGCAGCCAAGATCTGGGCGGAACTGGGGCCAACGTCCTGACTTTC.

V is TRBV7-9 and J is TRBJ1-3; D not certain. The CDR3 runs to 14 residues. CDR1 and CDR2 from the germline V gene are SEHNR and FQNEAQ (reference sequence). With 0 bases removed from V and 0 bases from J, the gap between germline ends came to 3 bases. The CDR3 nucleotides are TGTGCCAGCAGCTTAGCCAGCTCTGGAAACACCATATATTTT. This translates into CASSLASSGNTIYF.

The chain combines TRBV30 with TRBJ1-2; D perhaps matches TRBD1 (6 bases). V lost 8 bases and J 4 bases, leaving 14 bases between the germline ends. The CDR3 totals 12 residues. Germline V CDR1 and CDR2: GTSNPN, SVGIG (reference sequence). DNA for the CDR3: TGTGCCAGCGGGGGGGGCGGCTATGGCTACACCTTC. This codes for CASGGGGYGYTF.

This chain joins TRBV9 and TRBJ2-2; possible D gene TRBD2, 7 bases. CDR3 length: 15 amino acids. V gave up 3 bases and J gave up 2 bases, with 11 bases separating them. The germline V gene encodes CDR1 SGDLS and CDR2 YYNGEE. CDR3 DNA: TGTGCCAGCAGCGAGAGGGGGGGCAACACCGGGGAGCTGTTTTTT. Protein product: CASSERGGNTGELFF.

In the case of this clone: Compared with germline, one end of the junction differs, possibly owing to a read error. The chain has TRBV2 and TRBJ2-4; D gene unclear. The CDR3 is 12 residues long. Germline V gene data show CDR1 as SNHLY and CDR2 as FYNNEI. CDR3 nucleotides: TGTGCCAGCAGCGAAGGTCTTATATCCGAGTACTTC. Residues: CASSEGLISEYF.

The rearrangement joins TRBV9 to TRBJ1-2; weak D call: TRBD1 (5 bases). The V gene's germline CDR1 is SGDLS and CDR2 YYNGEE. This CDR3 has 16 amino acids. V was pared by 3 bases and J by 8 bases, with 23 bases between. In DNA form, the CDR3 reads TGTGCCAGCAGCGCAAGCAGGGAATTTGGGACCTACGGCTACACCTTC. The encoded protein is CASSASREFGTYGYTF.

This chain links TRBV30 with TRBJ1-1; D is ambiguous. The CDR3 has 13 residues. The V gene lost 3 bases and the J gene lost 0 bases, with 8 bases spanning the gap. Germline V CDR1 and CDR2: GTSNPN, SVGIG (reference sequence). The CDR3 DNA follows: TGTGCCTGGAGGGTCGGTCTGAACACTGAAGCTTTCTTT. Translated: CAWRVGLNTEAFF.

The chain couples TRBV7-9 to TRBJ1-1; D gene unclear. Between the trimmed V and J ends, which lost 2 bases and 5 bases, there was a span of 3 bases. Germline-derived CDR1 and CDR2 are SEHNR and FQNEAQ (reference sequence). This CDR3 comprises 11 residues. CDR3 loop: CASSLITEAFF. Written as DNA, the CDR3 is TGTGCCAGCAGCTTAATAACTGAAGCTTTCTTT. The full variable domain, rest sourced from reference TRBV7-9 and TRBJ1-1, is DTGVSQNPRHKITKRGQNVTFRCDPISEHNRLYWYRQTLGQGPEFLTYFQNEAQLEKSRLLSDRFSAERPKGSFSTLEIQRTEQGDSAMYLCASSLITEAFFGQGTRLTVV.

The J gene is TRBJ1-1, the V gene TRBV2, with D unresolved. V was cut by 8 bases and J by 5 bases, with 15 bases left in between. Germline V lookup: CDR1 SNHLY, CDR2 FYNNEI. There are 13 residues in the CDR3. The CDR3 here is CASLSHGKTEAFF. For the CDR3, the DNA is TGTGCCAGCCTATCCCATGGCAAAACTGAAGCTTTCTTT.

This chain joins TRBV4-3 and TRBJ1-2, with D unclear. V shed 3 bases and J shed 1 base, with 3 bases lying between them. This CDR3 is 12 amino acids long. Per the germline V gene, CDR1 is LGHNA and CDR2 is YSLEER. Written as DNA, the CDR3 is TGCGCCAGCAGCCAGGGTAACTATGGCTACACCTTC. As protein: CASSQGNYGYTF.

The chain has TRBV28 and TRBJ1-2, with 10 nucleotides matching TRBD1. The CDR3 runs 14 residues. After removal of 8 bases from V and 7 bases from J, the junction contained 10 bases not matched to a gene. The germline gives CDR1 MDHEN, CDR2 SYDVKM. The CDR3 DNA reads TGTGCCAGCGAACCCCGACAGGGGGCTTTTGGCTACACCTTC. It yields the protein CASEPRQGAFGYTF.

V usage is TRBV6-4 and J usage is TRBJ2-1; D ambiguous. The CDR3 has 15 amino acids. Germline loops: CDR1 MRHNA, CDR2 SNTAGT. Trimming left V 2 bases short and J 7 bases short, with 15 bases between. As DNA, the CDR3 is TGTGCCAGCAGTGACAATTACTCCCCCCAAAATGAGCAGTTCTTC. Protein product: CASSDNYSPQNEQFF.

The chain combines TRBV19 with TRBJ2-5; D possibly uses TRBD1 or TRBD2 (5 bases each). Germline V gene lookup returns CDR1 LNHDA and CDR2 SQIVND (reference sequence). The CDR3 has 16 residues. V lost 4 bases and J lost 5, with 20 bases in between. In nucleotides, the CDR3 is TGTGCCAGTAGTAGGGGGTTCGACGGAGGAGTTGAGACCCAGTACTTC. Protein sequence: CASSRGFDGGVETQYF.

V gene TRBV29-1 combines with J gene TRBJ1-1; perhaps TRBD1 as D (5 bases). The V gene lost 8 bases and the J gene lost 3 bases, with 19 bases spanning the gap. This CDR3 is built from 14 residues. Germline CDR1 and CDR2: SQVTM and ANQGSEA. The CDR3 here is CSTLTGTRDTEAFF. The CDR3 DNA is TGCAGCACCTTGACCGGGACCCGGGACACTGAAGCTTTCTTT.

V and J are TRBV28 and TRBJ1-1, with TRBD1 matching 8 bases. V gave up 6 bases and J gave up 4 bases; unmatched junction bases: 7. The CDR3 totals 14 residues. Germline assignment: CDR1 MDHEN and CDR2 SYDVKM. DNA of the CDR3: TGTGCCAGCAGCACGGACAGGGAGGTCACTGAAGCTTTCTTT. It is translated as CASSTDREVTEAFF. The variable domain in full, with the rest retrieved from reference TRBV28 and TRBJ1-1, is DVKVTQSSRYLVKRTGEKVFLECVQDMDHENMFWYRQDPGLGLRLIYFSYDVKMKEKGDIPEGYSVSREKKERFSLILESASTNQTSMYLCASSTDREVTEAFFGQGTRLTVV.